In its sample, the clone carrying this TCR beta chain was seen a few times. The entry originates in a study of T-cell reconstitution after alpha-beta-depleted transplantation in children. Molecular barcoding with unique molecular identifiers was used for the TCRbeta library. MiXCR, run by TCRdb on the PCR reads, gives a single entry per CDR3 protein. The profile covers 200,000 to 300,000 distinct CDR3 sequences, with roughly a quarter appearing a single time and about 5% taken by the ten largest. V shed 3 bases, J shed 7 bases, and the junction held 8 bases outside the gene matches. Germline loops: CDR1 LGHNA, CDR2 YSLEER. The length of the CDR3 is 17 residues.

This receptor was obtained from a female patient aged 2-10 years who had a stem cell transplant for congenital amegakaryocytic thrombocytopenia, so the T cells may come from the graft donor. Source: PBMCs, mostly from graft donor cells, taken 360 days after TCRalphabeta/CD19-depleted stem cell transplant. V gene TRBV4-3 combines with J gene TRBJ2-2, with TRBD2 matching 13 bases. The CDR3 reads CASSQAGLAGVGGELFF. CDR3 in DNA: TGCGCCAGCAGCCAGGCTGGACTAGCGGGAGTGGGCGGGGAGCTGTTTTTT.